A selection of T cell receptor beta chains follows, all from one sample in a study of shared clonotypes between healthy human individuals. Measured with immunoSEQ multiplex PCR; TCRdb has only the in-frame clones, and not every one. The sample carries millions of clones, approximately 94% recorded once. The sequenced sample was naive CD4+ T cells sorted from blood. The receptor set was obtained from a man younger than 35 in good health. CDR3s include the opening cysteine and the closing phenylalanine or tryptophan. The order of the fields is J gene, clone size, V gene, D gene, CDR3 DNA, CDR3 protein. A D gene is named only where the DNA matches it firmly. Expanded clones get a size class; other rows say once, few or many, or leave the size out.

>TRBJ2-5|NA|TRBV5-1|TRBD2
TGCGCCAGCAGCTTGGCATTAGCGGGCACCCAAGAGACCCAGTACTTC
CASSLALAGTQETQYF
>TRBJ2-5|NA|TRBV6-1|NA
TGTGCCAGCAGCACAGGGTTCCAAGAGACCCAGTACTTC
CASSTGFQETQYF
>TRBJ2-5|NA|TRBV28|NA
TGTGCCAGCAGTTTGGTAGGGTTGGAAGAGACCCAGTACTTC
CASSLVGLEETQYF
>TRBJ2-7|once|TRBV7-2|NA
TGTGCCAGCAGCCCAGATCGGGGAACCTACGAGCAGTACTTC
CASSPDRGTYEQYF
>TRBJ2-7|NA|TRBV5-5|NA
TGTGCCAGCAGTCCGGGGGCAGGGGCCTACGAGCAGTACTTC
CASSPGAGAYEQYF
>TRBJ2-3|NA|TRBV7-3|NA
TGTGCCAGCAGCTTTAGTGGGGCAGATACGCAGTATTTT
CASSFSGADTQYF
>TRBJ2-1|NA|TRBV4-1|TRBD2
TGCGCCAGCAGCCAAGATTTTAGCGGGGGGGTGTATGAGCAGTTCTTC
CASSQDFSGGVYEQFF
>TRBJ2-3|NA|TRBV7-9|NA
TGTGCCAGCAGCTCCGGGACCTGGACACAGGGAGATACGCAGTATTTT
CASSSGTWTQGDTQYF
>TRBJ2-5|NA|TRBV29-1|NA
TGCAGCGTTGGACAGGTTAAAGAGACCCAGTACTTC
CSVGQVKETQYF
>TRBJ1-4|NA|TRBV9|NA
TGTGCCAGCAGCGTAGGAGACAGGAGGGATGAAAAACTGTTTTTT
CASSVGDRRDEKLFF
>TRBJ2-5|NA|TRBV7-2|TRBD2
TGTGCCAGCAGCTTAAACTTAGCGGGAGGTTCCGGGGAGACCCAGTACTTC
CASSLNLAGGSGETQYF
>TRBJ2-6|NA|TRBV19|TRBD1
TGTGCCAGTAGTATCGGGACAGGGGTCTCTGGGGCCAACGTCCTGACTTTC
CASSIGTGVSGANVLTF
>TRBJ2-1|NA|TRBV7-9|NA
TGTGCCAGCAGCTTCGTGGGTCAGGAGAAGCAGTTCTTC
CASSFVGQEKQFF
>TRBJ1-1|NA|TRBV29-1|TRBD1
TGCAGCGTTCGGACAGGGGAGAACACTGAAGCTTTCTTT
CSVRTGENTEAFF
>TRBJ1-1|NA|TRBV18|NA
TGTGCCAGCTCACCACCGCAGGGAGGCACTGAAGCTTTCTTT
CASSPPQGGTEAFF
>TRBJ1-2|once|TRBV6-5|TRBD1
TGTGCCAGCAGTCGACGGGACAGCTATGGCTACACCTTC
CASSRRDSYGYTF
>TRBJ2-2|once|TRBV7-8|NA
TGTGCCAGCTCCCCCCCCCGGGGGCCGAACACCGGGGAGCTGTTTTTT
CASSPPRGPNTGELFF
>TRBJ1-5|NA|TRBV5-4|NA
TGTGCCAGCAGCTTGAGGGGACCAACGGGGAATCAGCCCCAGCATTTT
CASSLRGPTGNQPQHF
>TRBJ2-1|once|TRBV7-7|TRBD1
TGTGCTAGCAGCTTAGCAGGGGGAAGGGGGAATGAGCAGTTCTTC
CASSLAGGRGNEQFF
>TRBJ2-2|NA|TRBV11-3|TRBD1
TGTGCCAGCAGCCATGGGATACCAGGGACAGGTGGAACCGGGGAGCTGTTTTTT
CASSHGIPGTGGTGELFF
>TRBJ1-1|NA|TRBV18|NA
TGTGCCAGCTCACCACAGAACGTTCCAGACACTGAAGCTTTCTTT
CASSPQNVPDTEAFF
>TRBJ1-5|NA|TRBV5-5|NA
TGTGCCAGCAGCCTGTCAAGGGAGCCCCAGCATTTT
CASSLSREPQHF
>TRBJ2-2|NA|TRBV7-9|TRBD2
TGTGCCAGCAGCTTATCAGCGGGAGAAAGGACCGGGGAGCTGTTTTTT
CASSLSAGERTGELFF
>TRBJ2-1|NA|TRBV10-1|NA
TGCGCCAGCAGTGAGTCCGGGACGACAGCTGAGCAGTTCTTC
CASSESGTTAEQFF
>TRBJ2-1|NA|TRBV11-2|NA
TGTGCCAGCAGCCCTATGGACAGACCCAATGAGCAGTTCTTC
CASSPMDRPNEQFF
>TRBJ2-1|NA|TRBV5-1|NA
TGCGCCAGCAGCTTTTCCTCAGGGAGCTCCTACAATGAGCAGTTCTTC
CASSFSSGSSYNEQFF
>TRBJ2-6|NA|TRBV15|TRBD2
TGTGCCACCAGCAGAGGTGGCGGGAGGGCTTCTGGTGGGGCCAACGTCCTGACTTTC
CATSRGGGRASGGANVLTF